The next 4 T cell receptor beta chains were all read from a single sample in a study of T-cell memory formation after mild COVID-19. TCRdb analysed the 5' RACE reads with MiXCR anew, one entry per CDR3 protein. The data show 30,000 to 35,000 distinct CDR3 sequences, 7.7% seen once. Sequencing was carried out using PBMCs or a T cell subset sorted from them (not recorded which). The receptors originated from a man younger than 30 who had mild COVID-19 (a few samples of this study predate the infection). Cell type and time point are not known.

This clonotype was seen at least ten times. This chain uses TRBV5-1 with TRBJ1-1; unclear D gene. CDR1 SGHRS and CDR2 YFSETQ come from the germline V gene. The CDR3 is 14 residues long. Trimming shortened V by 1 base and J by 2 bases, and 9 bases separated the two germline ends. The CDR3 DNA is TGCGCCAGCAGCTTGTTGGACGGCAACACTGAAGCTTTCTTT. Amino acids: CASSLLDGNTEAFF.

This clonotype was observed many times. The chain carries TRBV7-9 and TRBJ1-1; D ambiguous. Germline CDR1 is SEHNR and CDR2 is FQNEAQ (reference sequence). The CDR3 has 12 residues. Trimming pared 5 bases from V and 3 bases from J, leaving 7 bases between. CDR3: CASSLTHTEAFF. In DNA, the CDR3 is TGTGCCAGCAGCCTAACACACACTGAAGCTTTCTTT. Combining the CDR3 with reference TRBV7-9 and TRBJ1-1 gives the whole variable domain DTGVSQNPRHKITKRGQNVTFRCDPISEHNRLYWYRQTLGQGPEFLTYFQNEAQLEKSRLLSDRFSAERPKGSFSTLEIQRTEQGDSAMYLCASSLTHTEAFFGQGTRLTVV.

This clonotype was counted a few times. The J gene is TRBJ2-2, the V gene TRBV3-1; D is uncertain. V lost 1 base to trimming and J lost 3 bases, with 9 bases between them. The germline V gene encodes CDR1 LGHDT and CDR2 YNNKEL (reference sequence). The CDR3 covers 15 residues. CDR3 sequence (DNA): TGTGCCAGCAGCCAAGGGACGGAACACACCGGGGAGCTGTTTTTT. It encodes CASSQGTEHTGELFF. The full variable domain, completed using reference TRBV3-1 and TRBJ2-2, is DTAVSQTPKYLVTQMGNDKSIKCEQNLGHDTMYWYKQDSKKFLKIMFSYNNKELIINETVPNRFSPKSPDKAHLNLHINSLELGDSAVYFCASSQGTEHTGELFFGEGSRLTVL.

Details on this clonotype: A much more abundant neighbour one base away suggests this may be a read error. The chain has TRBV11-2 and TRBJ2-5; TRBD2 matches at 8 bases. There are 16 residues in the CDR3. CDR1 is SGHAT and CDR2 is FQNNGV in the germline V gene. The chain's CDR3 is CACSQGSGGLGETQYF. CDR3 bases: TGTGCCTGCAGCCAAGGGTCGGGGGGGCTTGGAGAGACCCAGTACTTC.